These T cell receptor beta chains were read from a single sample in a study of blood T cell repertoires in COVID-19. Profiled with immunoSEQ multiplex PCR; TCRdb holds only in-frame clones, not every one. The sample yields 130,000 or so clones, 84% seen once. Sequenced sample: peripheral blood. These receptors were collected from a man aged 30 to 39 with COVID-19, enrolled during active disease. CDR3s include the opening cysteine and the closing phenylalanine or tryptophan. Fields, in order: J gene, D gene, clone size, V gene, CDR3 protein, CDR3 DNA. D genes are given only for firm matches. Clone size is shown for a subset of rows, as once, few, many or a class of expanded clone.

>TRBJ1-2|-|-|TRBV13
CASSLARGDSSGYTF
TGTGCCAGCAGCTTAGCCCGGGGGGACTCATCCGGCTACACCTTC
>TRBJ1-2|-|-|TRBV5-6
CASSQIGQNYGYTF
TGTGCCAGCAGCCAGATCGGACAGAACTATGGCTACACCTTC
>TRBJ2-3|TRBD2|-|TRBV13
CASSLTSGLRTDTQYF
TGTGCCAGCAGCCTTACTAGCGGGTTGAGGACAGATACGCAGTATTTT
>TRBJ2-1|TRBD2|-|TRBV19
CASSILRLAERLNEQFF
TGTGCCAGTAGTATACTCCGACTAGCGGAGCGGCTCAATGAGCAGTTCTTC
>TRBJ1-2|-|-|TRBV30
CAWSAQGYGYTF
TGTGCCTGGAGTGCCCAGGGATATGGCTACACCTTC
>TRBJ1-2|-|-|TRBV4-3
CASSQDGLGDFYGYTF
TGCGCCAGCAGCCAAGATGGACTGGGAGACTTTTATGGCTACACCTTC
>TRBJ1-6|TRBD1|-|TRBV11-2
CASSRQGVFQGPLHF
TGTGCCAGCAGCCGACAGGGGGTCTTCCAAGGACCCCTCCACTTT
>TRBJ2-5|TRBD1|-|TRBV19
CASSIGTGPETQYF
TGTGCCAGTAGTATAGGGACAGGGCCCGAGACCCAGTACTTC
>TRBJ2-1|TRBD2|-|TRBV11-2
CASSLQRGGENEQFF
TGTGCCAGCAGCTTACAGCGGGGGGGCGAAAATGAGCAGTTCTTC
>TRBJ2-1|-|-|TRBV7-9
CASSYKVGDYNEQFF
TGTGCCAGCAGCTATAAGGTAGGGGACTACAATGAGCAGTTCTTC
>TRBJ2-3|TRBD2|-|TRBV15
CATSGLAVQRKDTQYF
TGTGCCACCAGCGGACTAGCGGTACAGAGGAAAGATACGCAGTATTTT
>TRBJ2-3|TRBD2|-|TRBV30
CARSGTSGRDTQYF
TGTGCCCGCTCCGGGACTAGCGGGAGAGATACGCAGTATTTT
>TRBJ2-7|-|-|TRBV29-1
CSVSGSNYEQYF
TGCAGCGTTAGCGGGTCTAACTACGAGCAGTACTTC
>TRBJ2-3|-|-|TRBV18
CASSPGTLSTDTQYF
TGTGCCAGCTCACCCGGGACACTAAGCACAGATACGCAGTATTTT
>TRBJ1-3|-|-|TRBV6-6
CASRQQGFGNTIYF
TGTGCCAGCAGACAACAGGGTTTTGGAAACACCATATATTTT
>TRBJ2-4|TRBD2|-|TRBV27
CAQISGRGYF
TGTGCCCAAATTAGCGGGAGAGGGTACTTC
>TRBJ2-3|-|-|TRBV18
CASSPGSGVGTDTQYF
TGTGCCAGCTCACCGGGCTCAGGGGTTGGGACAGATACGCAGTATTTT
>TRBJ2-4|-|-|TRBV7-2
CASSYGSLNIQYF
TGTGCCAGCAGCTACGGGTCTTTGAACATTCAGTACTTC
>TRBJ2-2|TRBD1|-|TRBV9
CASSYTLGQGEGGELFF
TGTGCCAGCAGCTATACACTAGGACAGGGTGAGGGCGGGGAGCTGTTTTTT
>TRBJ2-5|-|-|TRBV19
CASSIGTAETQYF
TGTGCCAGTAGTATAGGCACTGCGGAGACCCAGTACTTC
>TRBJ2-1|TRBD2|-|TRBV29-1
CSVEEGGLEQFF
TGCAGCGTTGAAGAGGGGGGACTAGAGCAGTTCTTC
>TRBJ2-4|TRBD2|-|TRBV4-1
CASNQPSGHSIQYF
TGCGCCAGCAACCAGCCTAGCGGGCATTCCATTCAGTACTTC
>TRBJ1-2|-|once|TRBV30
CAWSGGRDGYTF
TGTGCCTGGAGCGGGGGTCGGGATGGCTACACCTTC
>TRBJ2-3|TRBD1|-|TRBV5-8
CASRTGEQGALSDTQYF
TGTGCCAGCAGAACGGGGGAACAGGGGGCATTATCGGATACGCAGTATTTT
>TRBJ1-3|-|-|TRBV23-1
CASSQSYPGTLLSTIYF
TGCGCCAGCAGTCAATCCTATCCTGGGACATTACTAAGCACCATATATTTT
>TRBJ2-2|-|-|TRBV3-1/TRBV3-2
CASSQDGLSSTGELFF
TGTGCCAGCAGCCAAGACGGACTCAGTTCTACCGGGGAGCTGTTTTTT
>TRBJ2-3|-|once|TRBV7-2
CASSLDGVGADTQYF
TGTGCCAGCAGCCTGGACGGGGTTGGTGCAGATACGCAGTATTTT
>TRBJ2-1|TRBD2|-|TRBV19
CASSMLAGGLYEQFF
TGTGCCAGTAGTATGCTAGCGGGAGGCCTCTATGAGCAGTTCTTC
>TRBJ1-2|-|-|TRBV13
CASSLQGGLGYTF
TGTGCCAGCAGCTTGCAGGGAGGGCTAGGCTACACCTTC
>TRBJ1-1|-|few|TRBV3-1/TRBV3-2
CASSPGVLNTEAFF
TGTGCCAGCAGCCCGGGGGTCCTGAACACTGAAGCTTTCTTT
>TRBJ2-3|TRBD2|-|TRBV10-2
CASRAGTSGITGTDTQYF
TGCGCCAGCAGGGCCGGGACTAGCGGGATTACGGGGACAGATACGCAGTATTTT
>TRBJ2-5|-|few|TRBV9
CASSVAGVGETQYF
TGTGCCAGCAGCGTAGCGGGGGTAGGAGAGACCCAGTACTTC
>TRBJ2-5|TRBD2|-|TRBV7-8
CASSLVALAVQETQYF
TGTGCCAGCAGCTTAGTTGCGCTAGCGGTACAAGAGACCCAGTACTTC
>TRBJ1-1|-|few|TRBV5-4
CASSYGLRTEAFF
TGTGCCAGCAGCTACGGACTGAGGACTGAAGCTTTCTTT
>TRBJ1-2|TRBD1|-|TRBV19
CASSPNGQAGVYGYTF
TGTGCCAGTAGTCCCAACGGACAGGCCGGGGTCTATGGCTACACCTTC
>TRBJ2-2|TRBD2|-|TRBV2
CASSVRGESGELFF
TGTGCCAGCAGTGTTCGGGGGGAGTCCGGGGAGCTGTTTTTT
>TRBJ2-2|-|-|TRBV5-5
CASSRLPGDTGELFF
TGTGCCAGCAGCCGACTGCCGGGAGACACCGGGGAGCTGTTTTTT
>TRBJ1-4|-|-|TRBV18
CASSPQQGINEKLFF
TGTGCCAGCTCACCACAGCAGGGCATTAATGAAAAACTGTTTTTT
>TRBJ2-7|TRBD2|-|TRBV19
CASSMVGLAGTYEQYF
TGTGCCAGTAGTATGGTAGGACTAGCCGGGACCTACGAGCAGTACTTC
>TRBJ2-1|TRBD2|-|TRBV11-2
CASSFTGGWDAFF
TGTGCCAGCAGCTTCACGGGAGGTTGGGACGCGTTCTTC
>TRBJ1-2|-|-|TRBV7-2
CASSPMDYISNYGYTF
TGTGCCAGCAGCCCGATGGACTATATCTCAAACTATGGCTACACCTTC
>TRBJ2-1|TRBD2|-|TRBV28
CASRTGTSGRVGPNEQFF
TGTGCCAGCAGGACCGGGACTAGCGGGAGGGTGGGGCCAAATGAGCAGTTCTTC
>TRBJ2-1|-|-|TRBV4-2
CASSQDPIADEQFF
TGTGCCAGCAGCCAAGATCCAATAGCGGATGAGCAGTTCTTC
>TRBJ2-1|TRBD2|once|TRBV19
CASRRTSGIIDEQFF
TGTGCCAGTAGGCGGACTAGCGGGATCATCGATGAGCAGTTCTTC
>TRBJ2-1|-|-|TRBV7-9
CASSEYGTRQFF
TGTGCCAGCAGCGAATACGGGACACGGCAGTTCTTC